The sample holds a few counts of the clone carrying this TCR beta chain. The data were taken from a study of patients and donors after allogeneic stem cell transplantation. TCRdb called the RT-PCR reads again in MiXCR, with one record for every CDR3 protein. This table holds around 150,000 distinct CDR3 sequences, approximately 31% found once. From germline, CDR1 is SGHRS and CDR2 YFSETQ. This CDR3 region has 18 residues. V was shortened by 4 bases and J by 0 bases, with 22 bases between the two germline ends. The receptor was derived from a human donor who was either an allogeneic HSCT recipient or a stem cell or donor lymphocyte infusion donor (not recorded which). It is not recorded whose cells these are; they may come from a transplant donor. The specimen was blood, either unsorted or a sorted T cell fraction (not recorded which). This chain links TRBV5-1 with TRBJ1-1; no clear D gene. CDR3 DNA: TGCGCCAGCAGCCTCCTTTCGGGCTCCGGCACCATGAACACTGAAGCTTTCTTT. As protein: CASSLLSGSGTMNTEAFF. Full variable domain (missing parts from reference TRBV5-1 and TRBJ1-1): KAGVTQTPRYLIKTRGQQVTLSCSPISGHRSVSWYQQTPGQGLQFLFEYFSETQRNKGNFPGRFSGRQFSNSRSEMNVSTLELGDSALYLCASSLLSGSGTMNTEAFFGQGTRLTVV.